The entry below gives a single TCR beta chain sequence along with its context. The source of the sample is a study of blood T cell repertoires in COVID-19. The CDR3 is made up of 16 amino acids. V was trimmed by 0 bases and J by 1 base, leaving 13 bases between them. Germline V gene sequence: CDR1 SGHRS, CDR2 YFSETQ. Clones were sequenced by immunoSEQ multiplex PCR, and TCRdb holds only the in-frame ones, with some missing. The data contain 200,000 to 250,000 clones, 81% of them seen just once; the ten biggest clones take up roughly 8.7%. Recovered status applied to Cohort 3 donors who had two consecutive negative PCRs. It also applied to those with clearance or with symptom resolution.

The chain uses TRBV5-1 and TRBJ1-2; possibly TRBD1 for D (6 bases). The sequence was obtained from a man aged 40-50 years who had recovered from COVID-19. What was sequenced was PBMCs or T cells enriched from blood (not recorded which). CDR3 bases: TGCGCCAGCAGCTTGGGACAGGCGACTTTTAACTATGGCTACACCTTC. This gives the protein CASSLGQATFNYGYTF.